The present TCR beta chain was sequenced within a study of T cells in Graves' hyperthyroidism and ophthalmopathy. This clonotype has at least ten counts. The V segment lost 1 base and the J segment 5 bases; nucleotides outside the gene matches: 1. The CDR3 runs 14 residues. Germline V gene sequence: CDR1 SGHTA, CDR2 FQGNSA. There were TCR beta CDR3 regions amplified from RNA transcripts. The TCR CDR3 was amplified in a first-round RT-PCR using the HTBI primer set. MiXCR, applied by TCRdb to the multiplex PCR reads, yields one record per CDR3 protein. The sample contains more than 500,000 distinct CDR3 sequences, roughly 50% of which appear only once.

The clonotype originates from an adult woman with Graves' disease, either hyperthyroidism or ophthalmopathy (not recorded which). The rearrangement joins TRBV7-2 to TRBJ2-7; 11 positions match TRBD2. Sequencing was performed on peripheral blood or thyroid tissue (not recorded which). CDR3 residues: CASSLELAGDEQYF. The CDR3 DNA is TGTGCCAGCAGCTTAGAACTAGCGGGAGACGAGCAGTACTTC.